The next 4 T cell receptor beta chains were all read from a single sample in a study of CD8 T cells in ankylosing spondylitis. Via MiXCR, TCRdb re-called the 5' RACE reads, giving one row per CDR3 protein. The data hold roughly 190,000 distinct CDR3 sequences, with around 13% observed a single time. The sequencing sample was made of blood, either unsorted or a sorted T cell fraction (not recorded which). The receptors here all came from a male donor with ankylosing spondylitis or in good health (not recorded which).

This clonotype was counted between two and nine times. The V and J genes are TRBV5-6 and TRBJ2-7, with D unresolved. V was trimmed by 0 bases and J by 2 bases, leaving 12 bases between them. The V gene's germline CDR1 is SGHDT and CDR2 YYEEEE. The CDR3 spans 15 residues. CDR3 bases: TGTGCCAGCAGCTTGGACCCGGACGGGCCCTACGAGCAGTACTTC. It specifies CASSLDPDGPYEQYF.

In its sample, this clonotype was seen many times. V and J are TRBV5-6 and TRBJ2-2; 9 bases align to TRBD1. The CDR3 runs to 14 residues. Germline V gene sequence: CDR1 SGHDT, CDR2 YYEEEE. With 3 bases clipped from V and 5 bases from J, the junction kept 2 bases outside the gene matches. CDR3 sequence (DNA): TGTGCCAGCAGCTCCGGGACAGGGACCGGGGAGCTGTTTTTT. This gives the protein CASSSGTGTGELFF.

The J gene is TRBJ1-1, the V gene TRBV29-1; no clear D gene. The V end lost 3 bases, the J end lost 4 bases, and 6 bases lay between the germline ends. CDR3 length: 11 amino acids. Germline CDR1 reads SQVTM; CDR2 reads ANQGSEA. This CDR3 is CSVEQFTEAFF. DNA for the CDR3: TGCAGCGTTGAGCAGTTCACTGAAGCTTTCTTT.

This clonotype was found a few times. The chain joins TRBV27 to TRBJ2-2, with D possibly being TRBD1 (6 bases). Looked up from germline, CDR1 is MNHEY and CDR2 is SMNVEV (reference sequence). V lost 5 bases and J lost 4, with 17 bases in between. The CDR3 extends over 16 amino acids. The DNA of the CDR3 is TGTGCCAGCAGTATACCTGGGGGCCGGGGCACCGGGGAGCTGTTTTTT. This encodes CASSIPGGRGTGELFF.